The 4 T cell receptor beta chains reported below all come from one sample, sequenced in a study of cytomegalovirus exposure and HLA in healthy donors. PCR used 60 Vbeta primers and 13 Jbeta primers. Data came from immunoSEQ multiplex PCR; TCRdb stores just in-frame clones and leaves some out. The table lists 150,000 to 200,000 clones, around three quarters of them singletons. Sample: PBMCs. The receptors were sampled from a boy younger than 18 in good health and CMV-seronegative.

The genes are TRBV6-4 and TRBJ2-1, with 12 bases identical to TRBD2. Losses at the gene ends were 3 bases for V and 4 bases for J; bases not matched to a gene: 7. The V gene's germline CDR1 is MRHNA and CDR2 SNTAGT. This CDR3 is built from 17 residues. The CDR3: CASSEGLAGGPYNEQFF. The CDR3 coding sequence is TGTGCCAGCAGTGAAGGTCTAGCGGGAGGGCCTTACAATGAGCAGTTCTTC.

The rearrangement links TRBV5-1 to TRBJ2-3; 7 positions match TRBD1. Trimming cost V 3 bases and J 2 bases; bases outside gene matches: 18. CDR3 length: 19 residues. Germline V gene lookup returns CDR1 SGHRS and CDR2 YFSETQ. The CDR3 reads CASSSSFTPGTETTDTQYF. The CDR3 DNA follows: TGCGCCAGCAGCTCTTCTTTCACTCCCGGGACAGAGACCACAGATACGCAGTATTTT.

Of note for this clone: Other DNA sequences from this sample encode an identical CDR3 as well. J is TRBJ1-2 and V is TRBV19; 7 nucleotides match TRBD1. The germline V gene encodes CDR1 LNHDA and CDR2 SQIVND (reference sequence). V dropped 4 bases and J dropped 4; count of bases not matched to a gene: 3. The CDR3 has 13 residues. The CDR3 DNA reads TGTGCCAGTAGTACCGGACAGGTCTATGGCTACACCTTC. The encoded protein is CASSTGQVYGYTF.

This chain uses TRBV5-1 with TRBJ2-5, with 12 bases matching TRBD1. After removal of 4 bases from V and 4 bases from J, the junction contained 14 bases not matched to a gene. The CDR3 is made up of 18 amino acids. The germline gives CDR1 SGHRS, CDR2 YFSETQ. The CDR3 region is CASSTGTGGARRVETQYF. CDR3 coding DNA: TGCGCCAGCAGCACTGGGACAGGGGGCGCCCGGCGGGTAGAGACCCAGTACTTC. Variable domain in full (rest from reference TRBV5-1 and TRBJ2-5): KAGVTQTPRYLIKTRGQQVTLSCSPISGHRSVSWYQQTPGQGLQFLFEYFSETQRNKGNFPGRFSGRQFSNSRSEMNVSTLELGDSALYLCASSTGTGGARRVETQYFGPGTRLLVL.